The 19 T cell receptor beta chains presented below share a single source sample, sequenced in a study of cytomegalovirus exposure and HLA in healthy donors. Clones were read by immunoSEQ multiplex PCR, and TCRdb kept only the in-frame ones, dropping some. The data show about 250,000 clones, about 90% seen once. The sample comprised PBMCs. The source of these receptors is a man between 18 and 29 years old in good health and CMV-seropositive.

This CDR3 reads CASSHRTSPDSYNEQFF. For the CDR3, the DNA is TGTGCCAGCAGCCACCGGACTAGCCCAGACTCCTACAATGAGCAGTTCTTC. This rearrangement joins TRBV7-9 to TRBJ2-1; 8 bases agree with TRBD2. Trimming removed 5 bases from V and 0 bases from J; junction bases left unmatched: 9. Germline loops: CDR1 SEHNR, CDR2 FQNEAQ (reference sequence). The CDR3 runs 17 residues.

This chain connects TRBV5-1 to TRBJ1-1, with TRBD1 as a possible D gene (5 bases). Germline CDR1 SGHRS, CDR2 YFSETQ. CDR3 length: 14 residues. Trimming took 3 bases from V and 0 from J, leaving 9 bases between them. In nucleotides, the CDR3 is TGCGCCAGCAGCTCGGGACTGATGAACACTGAAGCTTTCTTT. It specifies CASSSGLMNTEAFF.

This clone was observed a single time. Additional DNA sequences in this sample encode the identical CDR3. This chain uses TRBV20-1 with TRBJ2-7; TRBD1 matches at 7 bases. CDR1 is DFQATT and CDR2 is SNEGSKA in the germline V gene (reference sequence). The CDR3 covers 11 residues. V gave up 6 bases and J gave up 5 bases; unmatched junction bases: 4. The CDR3 loop is CSAGRGHEQYF. The CDR3 nucleotides are TGCAGTGCCGGTAGGGGGCACGAGCAGTACTTC.

The V gene is TRBV30, the J gene TRBJ1-2, with 8 bases aligning to TRBD1. V was clipped by 5 bases and J by 3 bases; unmatched bases: 2. The CDR3 is 12 amino acids. The V gene's germline CDR1 is GTSNPN and CDR2 SVGIG (reference sequence). CDR3 sequence (DNA): TGTGCCTGGTGGGACAGGTACTATGGCTACACCTTC. Amino acids: CAWWDRYYGYTF. Filled out from reference TRBV30 and TRBJ1-2, the complete variable domain reads SQTIHQWPATLVQPVGSPLSLECTVEGTSNPNLYWYRQAAGRGLQLLFYSVGIGQISSEVPQNLSASRPQDRQFILSSKKLLLSDSGFYLCAWWDRYYGYTFGSGTRLTVV.

This chain uses TRBV11-2 with TRBJ1-1; no clear D. V lost 3 bases and J lost 8, with 7 bases in between. The CDR3 is 11 amino acids. Germline V lookup: CDR1 SGHAT, CDR2 FQNNGV. The CDR3 sequence is CASSFLTEAFF. In DNA form, the CDR3 reads TGTGCCAGCAGCTTCCTGACAGAAGCTTTCTTT.

The genes are TRBV7-8 and TRBJ2-7; TRBD2 might be the D (7 bases). The CDR3 consists of 13 residues. Germline values: CDR1 SGHVS, CDR2 FQNEAQ. Between the trimmed V and J ends, which lost 3 bases and 2 bases, there was a span of 8 bases. DNA of the CDR3: TGTGCCAGCAGCTTGGGGGGGCCCTACGAGCAGTACTTC. Its protein product is CASSLGGPYEQYF. The full variable domain, in which reference TRBV7-8 and TRBJ2-7 provide the parts outside the CDR3, is GAGVSQSPRYKVAKRGQDVALRCDPISGHVSLFWYQQALGQGPEFLTYFQNEAQLDKSGLPSDRFFAERPEGSVSTLKIQRTQQEDSAVYLCASSLGGPYEQYFGPGTRLTVT.

The J gene is TRBJ2-7, the V gene TRBV7-9; maybe TRBD1 (6 bases). The germline V gene encodes CDR1 SEHNR and CDR2 FQNEAQ (reference sequence). The ends were cut back, 5 bases at V and 0 bases at J, with 14 bases in the middle. The CDR3 length is 15 residues. This chain's CDR3 is CASSGVDRVSYEQYF. The CDR3 coding sequence is TGTGCCAGCAGCGGAGTGGACAGAGTCTCCTACGAGCAGTACTTC.

This clone appeared a few times. The rearrangement uses TRBV7-2 and TRBJ1-2; 7 nucleotides align to TRBD1. J gave up 5 bases and V 5 bases, and 8 bases lay outside the gene matches. Germline CDR1 SGHTA, CDR2 FQGNSA. The CDR3 is 14 residues long. The CDR3: CASSPRTGGYGYTF. The CDR3 DNA is TGTGCCAGCAGCCCGAGGACAGGAGGGTATGGCTACACCTTC. The whole variable domain, remainder taken from reference TRBV7-2 and TRBJ1-2, is GAGVSQSPSNKVTEKGKDVELRCDPISGHTALYWYRQSLGQGLEFLIYFQGNSAPDKSGLPSDRFSAERTGGSVSTLTIQRTQQEDSAVYLCASSPRTGGYGYTFGSGTRLTVV.

V gene TRBV23-1 combines with J gene TRBJ1-4; 9 bases align to TRBD1. TRBV23-1 has ORF status, its function being uncertain. The CDR3 contains 17 residues. V dropped 1 base and J dropped 2; count of bases not matched to a gene: 5. CDR3 protein: CASSQLWDRATNEKLFF. CDR3 nucleotide sequence: TGCGCCAGCAGTCAATTATGGGACAGGGCCACTAATGAAAAACTGTTTTTT.

The chain employs TRBV10-2 and TRBJ2-1; D may be TRBD1 (6 bases). V was pared by 6 bases and J by 7 bases, with 16 bases between. Germline CDR1 WSHSY, CDR2 SAAADI. The CDR3 consists of 14 residues. Here the CDR3 reads CASRSGRGRNEQFF. The CDR3 DNA sequence: TGCGCCAGCAGGTCGGGCAGGGGAAGGAATGAGCAGTTCTTC.

The rearrangement links TRBV7-9 to TRBJ2-1; the match to TRBD1 covers 7 bases. Unmatched junction bases numbered 9, after V lost 1 base and J lost 6 bases. This CDR3 region has 16 residues. Germline CDR1 reads SEHNR; CDR2 reads FQNEAQ (reference sequence). The DNA for the CDR3 is TGTGCCAGCAGCTTAGATTACAGGGGAGTGACCAATGAGCAGTTCTTC. The encoded protein is CASSLDYRGVTNEQFF.

The chain employs TRBV15 and TRBJ2-7, with 7 bases fitting TRBD1. The CDR3 extends over 15 amino acids. With V trimmed by 3 bases and J by 0 bases, 5 bases remained unmatched. Germline V lookup: CDR1 LNHNV, CDR2 YYDKDF (reference sequence). The CDR3 bases are TGTGCCACCAGCAGCCGGGACAGCTACTCCTACGAGCAGTACTTC. Protein product: CATSSRDSYSYEQYF.

The rearrangement joins TRBV28 to TRBJ2-7; D not certain. The CDR3 runs 13 residues. Deletions cut 6 bases from V and 2 bases from J, with 11 bases between. Per germline, CDR1 MDHEN and CDR2 SYDVKM. DNA for the CDR3: TGTGCCAGCAGGTCCCTTGTGCCCTACGAGCAGTACTTC. Translated: CASRSLVPYEQYF.

The chain carries TRBV27 and TRBJ2-1, with TRBD2 matching over 7 bases. The V gene's germline CDR1 is MNHEY and CDR2 SMNVEV (reference sequence). The trim removed 2 bases at V and 4 bases at J, leaving 11 bases unmatched. The CDR3 extends over 17 amino acids. CDR3 amino acids: CASSLRSGGSWYNEQFF. DNA of the CDR3: TGTGCCAGCAGTTTAAGGTCTGGCGGGAGTTGGTACAATGAGCAGTTCTTC.

The gene calls are TRBV30 and TRBJ2-2; TRBD1 matches at 11 bases. The CDR3 runs to 15 residues. V was clipped by 4 bases and J by 4 bases; unmatched bases: 5. Germline values: CDR1 GTSNPN, CDR2 SVGIG (reference sequence). This CDR3 reads CAWTRDRGSTGELFF. CDR3 sequence (DNA): TGTGCCTGGACCAGGGACAGGGGGTCCACCGGGGAGCTGTTTTTT.

This rearrangement joins TRBV5-1 to TRBJ2-2; D not certain. Looked up from germline, CDR1 is SGHRS and CDR2 is YFSETQ. V was clipped by 0 bases and J by 5 bases, with 11 bases between them. There are 15 residues in the CDR3. CDR3 DNA: TGCGCCAGCAGCTTGGTGTCACCGCGGACCGGGGAGCTGTTTTTT. This translates into CASSLVSPRTGELFF. The variable domain in full, completed from reference TRBV5-1 and TRBJ2-2, reads KAGVTQTPRYLIKTRGQQVTLSCSPISGHRSVSWYQQTPGQGLQFLFEYFSETQRNKGNFPGRFSGRQFSNSRSEMNVSTLELGDSALYLCASSLVSPRTGELFFGEGSRLTVL.

The chain uses TRBV19 and TRBJ2-7; D remains unclear. Germline values: CDR1 LNHDA, CDR2 SQIVND (reference sequence). The V and J ends lost 5 bases and 2 bases respectively, with 16 bases between them. The CDR3 consists of 15 residues. CDR3 protein: CASSSRVNAPYEQYF. CDR3 DNA sequence: TGTGCCAGTAGTTCTAGGGTAAATGCTCCCTACGAGCAGTACTTC.

This rearrangement joins TRBV14 to TRBJ2-7; 12 positions agree with TRBD1. The V and J ends lost 0 bases and 4 bases, in that order; junction bases with no gene match: 7. The CDR3 consists of 17 residues. CDR1 SGHDN and CDR2 FVKESK come from the germline V gene. The chain's CDR3 is CASSQDLPGQGAYEQYF. DNA for the CDR3: TGTGCCAGCAGCCAAGACCTTCCGGGACAGGGGGCTTACGAGCAGTACTTC.

V and J are TRBV15 and TRBJ2-1; D is ambiguous. This CDR3 is built from 15 residues. The V gene lost 1 base and the J gene lost 8 bases, with 15 bases spanning the gap. Germline assignment: CDR1 LNHNV and CDR2 YYDKDF (reference sequence). The CDR3 here is CATSRVGNRGDEQFF. CDR3 in DNA: TGTGCCACCAGCAGAGTGGGCAATAGAGGCGATGAGCAGTTCTTC.